Below are 22 T cell receptor beta chains sequenced from a single sample in a study of T cells in Graves' hyperthyroidism and ophthalmopathy. Amplification targeted TCR beta CDR3 regions from RNA transcripts. With the HTBI primer set, the TCR CDR3 went through a first round of RT-PCR. TCRdb re-analysed the multiplex PCR reads in MiXCR, keeping a single row per CDR3 protein. Of about 380,000 distinct CDR3 sequences listed, roughly 13% are singletons. The sequenced material came from blood. The receptors derive from an older woman with Graves' hyperthyroidism.

A note on this clonotype: This sequence may be a read error, since a much larger clone differs from it by one base. The rearrangement links TRBV7-2 to TRBJ1-1, with D unresolved. CDR3 length equals 12 residues. Trimming removed 10 bases at V and 7 bases at J, with 16 bases between. Germline CDR1 is SGHTA and CDR2 is FQGNSA. The CDR3, as DNA: TGTGCCATTCACAGCCCGGGCATTGAAGCTTTCTTT. Protein sequence: CAIHSPGIEAFF.

This clonotype has a count of ten or more. The chain employs TRBV7-8 and TRBJ2-1; 8 bases line up with TRBD2. CDR3 length equals 17 residues. Trimming removed 0 bases from V and 6 bases from J; junction bases left unmatched: 10. Germline-derived CDR1 and CDR2 are SGHVS and FQNEAQ. CDR3 loop: CASSLAFGGGTFNEQFF. Written as DNA, the CDR3 is TGTGCCAGCAGCTTAGCCTTCGGGGGGGGGACATTCAATGAGCAGTTCTTC.

The V and J genes are TRBV4-2 and TRBJ2-7, with D maybe TRBD2 (5 bases). The V end was cut by 2 bases, the J end by 8 bases, with 19 bases between. This CDR3 has 15 residues. Germline V gives CDR1 LGHNA, CDR2 YNFKEQ. CDR3 DNA: TGTGCCAGCAGCCAATCGGGAATTTTGGGGAACCAGCAGTACTTC. Its protein is CASSQSGILGNQQYF.

In this sample, this clonotype turned up many times. The rearrangement links TRBV7-9 to TRBJ2-1; D not resolved. This CDR3 has 14 amino acids. V dropped 3 bases and J dropped 0 bases, with 6 bases sitting between them. Per germline, CDR1 SEHNR and CDR2 FQNEAQ (reference sequence). The CDR3 DNA is TGTGCCAGCAGCTTCCCGGGCTCCTACAATGAGCAGTTCTTC. Protein product: CASSFPGSYNEQFF.

This clonotype appeared many times. The CDR3 sequence: CASSLEPGQVNTEAFF. The CDR3 bases are TGCGCCAGCAGCTTGGAGCCAGGGCAGGTAAACACTGAAGCTTTCTTT. This chain uses TRBV5-1 with TRBJ1-1, with D possibly being TRBD1 (5 bases). CDR3 length equals 16 residues. In germline, CDR1 is SGHRS, CDR2 YFSETQ. The germline V and J ends were trimmed by 0 bases and 2 bases, with 14 bases remaining between them.

There are many counts of this clonotype. The chain recombines TRBV20-1 with TRBJ2-3; unclear D gene. The CDR3 consists of 15 residues. Trimming removed 1 base from V and 3 bases from J, with 14 bases in between. The germline CDR1 and CDR2 sequences are DFQATT and SNEGSKA (reference sequence). CDR3 bases: TGCAGTGCTAGAGCCCCAGCGATCGAGACAGATACGCAGTATTTT. It is translated as CSARAPAIETDTQYF.

At least ten counts were recorded for this clonotype. This chain joins TRBV28 and TRBJ2-7; D uncertain. Trimming pared 0 bases from V and 0 bases from J, leaving 9 bases between. The CDR3 is made up of 15 amino acids. Germline CDR1 reads MDHEN; CDR2 reads SYDVKM. The CDR3 spells CASSLWDGSSYEQYF. As DNA, the CDR3 is TGTGCCAGCAGTTTATGGGACGGAAGCTCCTACGAGCAGTACTTC.

This clonotype has at least ten counts. This rearrangement joins TRBV12-3 or TRBV12-4 to TRBJ1-4; TRBD1 aligns across 8 bases. CDR3 length: 18 amino acids. Unmatched junction bases numbered 12, after V lost 2 bases and J lost 4 bases. The CDR3 nucleotides read TGTGCCAGCAGTTTATCAGGGGGCGCCGGAATAAATAATGAAAAACTGTTTTTT. Its translation: CASSLSGGAGINNEKLFF.

This clonotype was seen a handful of times. This chain connects TRBV19 to TRBJ1-6; unclear D gene. This CDR3 region has 17 residues. Trimming took off 3 bases at V and 0 bases at J, with 12 bases between the two ends. From germline, CDR1 is LNHDA and CDR2 SQIVND (reference sequence). The CDR3 loop is CASSIDIKSSYNSPLHF. CDR3 sequence (DNA): TGTGCCAGTAGTATTGACATCAAGAGCTCCTATAATTCACCCCTCCACTTT. Using reference TRBV19 and TRBJ1-6 for the parts outside the CDR3, the full variable domain is DGGITQSPKYLFRKEGQNVTLSCEQNLNHDAMYWYRQDPGQGLRLIYYSQIVNDFQKGDIAEGYSVSREKKESFPLTVTSAQKNPTAFYLCASSIDIKSSYNSPLHFGNGTRLTVT.

This clonotype has a count of ten or more. This chain uses TRBV24-1 with TRBJ1-1, with a possible D match to TRBD1 (5 bases). Trimming stripped 3 bases from V and 8 bases from J, with 18 bases between. CDR3 size: 15 residues. Germline CDR1 KGHDR, CDR2 SFDVKD. CDR3 in amino acids: CATSDPRAGKEEAFF. For the CDR3, the DNA is TGTGCCACCAGTGATCCTCGGGCAGGGAAAGAAGAAGCTTTCTTT.

The sample holds a few counts of this clonotype. V gene TRBV13 combines with J gene TRBJ2-7, with 7 bases matching TRBD1. Germline CDR1 is PRHDT and CDR2 is FYEKMQ (reference sequence). The CDR3 is 15 residues long. Trimming removed 5 bases from V and 0 bases from J; junction bases left unmatched: 7. CDR3 sequence reads: CASSPGQVRSYEQYF. CDR3 bases: TGTGCCAGCAGCCCTGGACAGGTTCGCTCCTACGAGCAGTACTTC.

In this sample, this clonotype turned up many times. The chain recombines TRBV3-1 with TRBJ1-3, with D possibly being TRBD1 (6 bases). There are 15 residues in the CDR3. V lost 6 bases and J 4 bases, leaving 16 bases between the germline ends. Germline loops: CDR1 LGHDT, CDR2 YNNKEL (reference sequence). This CDR3 reads CASSKSRGGGNTIYF. DNA for the CDR3: TGTGCCAGCAGTAAAAGCAGGGGCGGGGGAAACACCATATATTTT.

This clonotype was observed at least ten times. This sequence joins TRBV6-1 and TRBJ2-3; 9 nucleotides match TRBD2. Germline trimming cut 6 bases from V and 0 bases from J; bases unmatched to any gene: 4. In germline, CDR1 is MNHNS, CDR2 SASEGT. The length of the CDR3 is 15 residues. The CDR3 reads CASRHSGGSTDTQYF. The CDR3 DNA reads TGTGCCAGCAGACATAGCGGGGGAAGCACAGATACGCAGTATTTT.

This clonotype was seen repeatedly, ten times or more. This chain links TRBV7-2 with TRBJ2-3; D is tentatively TRBD1 or TRBD2 (5 bases each). CDR3 length: 12 amino acids. Per germline, CDR1 SGHTA and CDR2 FQGNSA. The CDR3 DNA sequence: TGTGTCACGGGACGGGGCACAGATACGCAGTATTTT. This translates into CVTGRGTDTQYF.

This clonotype is a singleton in its sample. This rearrangement joins TRBV4-1 to TRBJ2-1; the match to TRBD2 covers 8 bases. J gave up 0 bases and V 3 bases, and 13 bases lay outside the gene matches. The CDR3 loop spans 19 amino acids. Germline V gene lookup returns CDR1 MGHRA and CDR2 YSYEKL. The CDR3 protein is CASSQAVGAAGASYNEQFF. CDR3 bases: TGCGCCAGCAGCCAGGCAGTCGGGGCAGCGGGGGCCTCCTACAATGAGCAGTTCTTC.

This clonotype was seen only a few times. An end of the junction does not agree with germline; a read error may underlie this. The chain couples TRBV5-1 to TRBJ2-5, with D unresolved. The CDR3 has 11 amino acids. CDR1 is SGHRS, CDR2 YFSETQ, per germline. The CDR3 DNA is TGCGCCAGCAGCTCACAAGAGGCCCAGTACTTC. Translation: CASSSQEAQYF.

Many counts were recorded for this clonotype. The CDR3, as DNA: TGCAGCGTGGGTCATTACACCGGGGAGCTGTTTTTT. This translates into CSVGHYTGELFF. J is TRBJ2-2 and V is TRBV29-1, with D unresolved. The germline CDR1 and CDR2 sequences are SQVTM and ANQGSEA. V lost 6 bases and J 3 bases, leaving 8 bases between the germline ends. This CDR3 has 12 residues.

This clonotype was detected many times. CDR3 region: CASSPPTGRIYTEAFF. CDR3 nucleotide sequence: TGTGCCAGCTCACCACCAACAGGTCGGATTTACACTGAAGCTTTCTTT. The V and J genes are TRBV18 and TRBJ1-1, with D perhaps matching TRBD1 (5 bases). V was trimmed by 0 bases and J by 3 bases, leaving 14 bases between them. The CDR3 consists of 16 residues. Germline lookup yields CDR1 KGHSH and CDR2 LQKENI.

This chain joins TRBV19 and TRBJ1-1; D remains unclear. The CDR3 loop spans 16 amino acids. The V and J ends lost 4 bases and 6 bases respectively, with 21 bases between them. The germline CDR1 and CDR2 sequences are LNHDA and SQIVND (reference sequence). This CDR3 reads CASSTHPGSPTSEAFF. In DNA, the CDR3 is TGTGCCAGTAGTACTCATCCGGGCAGCCCCACGTCTGAAGCTTTCTTT.

The chain combines TRBV15 with TRBJ2-5; no definite D call. Per germline, CDR1 LNHNV and CDR2 YYDKDF (reference sequence). The V and J ends lost 5 bases and 3 bases respectively, with 13 bases between them. This CDR3 has 14 residues. The CDR3 region is CATSLARREETQYF. The CDR3 nucleotides are TGTGCCACCAGCCTGGCCAGGCGTGAAGAGACCCAGTACTTC.

This clonotype was counted between two and nine times. The genes are TRBV20-1 and TRBJ2-7, with D possibly being TRBD1 (6 bases). Trimming took 6 bases from V and 0 from J, leaving 18 bases between them. The CDR3 has 15 residues. Germline CDR1 is DFQATT and CDR2 is SNEGSKA (reference sequence). The CDR3 bases are TGCAGTGCCCTATTATGGGGGCGGTACTCCTACGAGCAGTACTTC. Protein product: CSALLWGRYSYEQYF.

This clonotype showed up many times. The gene calls are TRBV20-1 and TRBJ2-3; no definite D call. Germline assignment: CDR1 DFQATT and CDR2 SNEGSKA (reference sequence). This CDR3 region has 15 residues. The V and J ends lost 6 bases and 7 bases respectively, with 23 bases between them. The DNA for the CDR3 is TGCAGTGCCGAGGACCAGAGGTGGGGAACGTATACGCAGTATTTT. Amino acids: CSAEDQRWGTYTQYF.